This T cell receptor (beta chain) originates from a study of T cell repertoires in cytomegalovirus infection. This clonotype was detected a few times. This CDR3 is 13 amino acids long. The germline V gene has CDR1 DFQATT and CDR2 SNEGSKA (reference sequence). J was trimmed by 7 bases and V by 3 bases; bases with no gene match: 7. TCRdb redid the calling of the reads with MiXCR, one entry per CDR3 protein. The sample holds about 600,000 distinct CDR3 sequences, 24% seen once. The TCR was taken from a human donor in good health (CMV status not recorded). Some clones in this sample may be carry-over from other donors' samples. The rearrangement joins TRBV20-1 to TRBJ1-2; 8 bases are a match to TRBD1. Sequencing input: CD8+ T cells from PBMCs. Written as DNA, the CDR3 is TGCAGTGCTAGGGAGACAGGGGCGAGTGGCTACACCTTC. Translating gives CSARETGASGYTF.